This note documents a single TCR beta chain sequence. The antigen is undetermined. Both CD4+ and CD8+ T cells were negatively isolated, and TEMRA cells underwent FACS enrichment. This specimen belongs to a study of CD8 T cells in Susac syndrome. Study results and limitations: TCR sequencing and HLA analysis covered a relatively small number of individuals. Susac-specific public clones numbered 15 to 20 in total CD8+ repertoires (and a few in CD8+ TEMRA repertoires).

When the RNA was reverse transcribed, random hexamers were used with an input of roughly 0.45 to 1 ug. TCRdb analysed the immunoSEQ multiplex PCR reads with MiXCR anew, one entry per CDR3 protein. Of about 83,000 distinct CDR3 sequences listed, 95% to 96% are singletons. The length of the CDR3 is 17 residues. Germline CDR1 is ENHRY and CDR2 is SYGVKD. After removal of 2 bases from V and 0 bases from J, the junction contained 8 bases not matched to a gene. V usage is TRBV10-3 and J usage is TRBJ2-3; 7 bases match TRBD2. Sequencing used CD8+ T cells from PBMCs. The receptor was derived from a human donor with Susac syndrome. The CDR3 region has the DNA TGTGCCATCAGTGAGCCCGGGGGGTGGGCTAGCACAGATACGCAGTATTTT. Translated, it gives CAISEPGGWASTDTQYF.